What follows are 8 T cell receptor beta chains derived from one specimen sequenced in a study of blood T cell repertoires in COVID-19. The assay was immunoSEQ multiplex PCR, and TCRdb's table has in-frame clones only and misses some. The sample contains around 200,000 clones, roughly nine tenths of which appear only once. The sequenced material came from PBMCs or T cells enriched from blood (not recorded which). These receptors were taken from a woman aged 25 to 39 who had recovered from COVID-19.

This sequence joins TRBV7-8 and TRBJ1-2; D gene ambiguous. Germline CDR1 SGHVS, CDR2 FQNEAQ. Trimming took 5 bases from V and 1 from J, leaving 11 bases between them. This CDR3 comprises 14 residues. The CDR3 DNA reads TGTGCCAGCAGCCTAAGGACTCTTAACTATGGCTACACCTTC. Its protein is CASSLRTLNYGYTF.

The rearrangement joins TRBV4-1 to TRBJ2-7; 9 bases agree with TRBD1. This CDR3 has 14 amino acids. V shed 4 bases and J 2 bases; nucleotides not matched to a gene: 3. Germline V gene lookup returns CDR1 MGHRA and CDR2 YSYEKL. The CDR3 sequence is CASSRDRGTYEQYF. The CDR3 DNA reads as TGCGCCAGCAGCCGTGACAGGGGGACCTACGAGCAGTACTTC.

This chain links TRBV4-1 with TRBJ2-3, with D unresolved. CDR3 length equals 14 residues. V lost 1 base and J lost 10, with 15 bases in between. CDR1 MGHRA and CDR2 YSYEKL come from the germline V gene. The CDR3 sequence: CASSQAPGLPAQYF. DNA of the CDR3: TGCGCCAGCAGCCAAGCCCCGGGTCTCCCGGCGCAGTATTTT.

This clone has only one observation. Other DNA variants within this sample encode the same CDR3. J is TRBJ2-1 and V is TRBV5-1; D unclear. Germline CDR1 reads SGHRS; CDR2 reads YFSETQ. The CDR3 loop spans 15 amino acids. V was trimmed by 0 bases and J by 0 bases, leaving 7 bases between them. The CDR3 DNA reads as TGCGCCAGCAGCTTGGCTCTTAGCTCCTACAATGAGCAGTTCTTC. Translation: CASSLALSSYNEQFF.

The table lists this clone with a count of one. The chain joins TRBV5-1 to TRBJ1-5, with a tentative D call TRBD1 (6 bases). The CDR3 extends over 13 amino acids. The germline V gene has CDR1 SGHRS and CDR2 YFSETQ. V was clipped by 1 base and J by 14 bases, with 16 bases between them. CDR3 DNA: TGCGCCAGCAGCTTGAACAGGGACCAAAAGAAGCATTTT. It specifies CASSLNRDQKKHF. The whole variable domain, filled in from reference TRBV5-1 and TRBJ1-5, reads KAGVTQTPRYLIKTRGQQVTLSCSPISGHRSVSWYQQTPGQGLQFLFEYFSETQRNKGNFPGRFSGRQFSNSRSEMNVSTLELGDSALYLCASSLNRDQKKHFGDGTRLSIL.

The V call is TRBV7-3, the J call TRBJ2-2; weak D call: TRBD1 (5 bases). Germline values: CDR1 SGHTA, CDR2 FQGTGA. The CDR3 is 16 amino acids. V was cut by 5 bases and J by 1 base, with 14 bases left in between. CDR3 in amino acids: CASSPLGLGNTGELFF. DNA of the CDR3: TGTGCCAGCAGCCCATTGGGGCTGGGGAACACCGGGGAGCTGTTTTTT. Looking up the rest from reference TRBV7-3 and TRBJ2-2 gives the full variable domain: GAGVSQTPSNKVTEKGKYVELRCDPISGHTALYWYRQSLGQGPEFLIYFQGTGAADDSGLPNDRFFAVRPEGSVSTLKIQRTERGDSAVYLCASSPLGLGNTGELFFGEGSRLTVL.

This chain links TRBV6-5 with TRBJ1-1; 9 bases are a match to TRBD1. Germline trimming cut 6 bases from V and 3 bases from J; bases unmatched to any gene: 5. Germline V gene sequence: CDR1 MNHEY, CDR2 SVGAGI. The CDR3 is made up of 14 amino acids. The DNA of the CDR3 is TGTGCCAGCAGGACAGGGGGATTGGACACTGAAGCTTTCTTT. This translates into CASRTGGLDTEAFF.

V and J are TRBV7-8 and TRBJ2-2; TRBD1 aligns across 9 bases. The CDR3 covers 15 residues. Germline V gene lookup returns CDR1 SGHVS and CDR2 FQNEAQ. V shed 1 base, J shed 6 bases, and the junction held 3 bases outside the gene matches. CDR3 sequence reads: CASSLEGTGPGELFF. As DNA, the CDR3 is TGTGCCAGCAGCTTAGAGGGGACAGGGCCCGGGGAGCTGTTTTTT. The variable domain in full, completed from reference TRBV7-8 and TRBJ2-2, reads GAGVSQSPRYKVAKRGQDVALRCDPISGHVSLFWYQQALGQGPEFLTYFQNEAQLDKSGLPSDRFFAERPEGSVSTLKIQRTQQEDSAVYLCASSLEGTGPGELFFGEGSRLTVL.